This is a list of T cell receptor beta chains from one sample in a study of cytomegalovirus exposure and HLA in healthy donors. Profiled with immunoSEQ multiplex PCR; TCRdb holds only in-frame clones, not every one. This sample has more than 95,000 clones, with 78% found just once. Sequencing was done on a sample of PBMCs. The origin of the receptors is a woman aged 40 to 50 in good health and CMV-seronegative. The CDR3 runs from the conserved cysteine through the conserved F or W. Fields, in order: CDR3 DNA, CDR3 protein, clone size, V gene, J gene, D gene. D genes are given only for firm matches. Where a row states a size, it is once, few, many or the class of an expanded clone; other rows omit it.

TGCGCCAGCAGCTTGGAGGGACTAGCCGGGGCAGATACGCAGTATTTT	CASSLEGLAGADTQYF	.	TRBV5-1	TRBJ2-3	TRBD2
TGCGCCAGCAGTGAGTCGACTCGAGGCGGGGAGCAGTTCTTC	CASSESTRGGEQFF	.	TRBV10-2	TRBJ2-1	.
TGTGCCAGTAGTGCATCCGGGACAGGGGTACCCCGTCTCGCCGAAAAACTGTTTTTT	CASSASGTGVPRLAEKLFF	.	TRBV19	TRBJ1-4	TRBD1
TGTGCCAGCAGCCAAGAGGAGGGAGGCACCGGGGAGCTGTTTTTT	CASSQEEGGTGELFF	medium-sized	TRBV4-2	TRBJ2-2	.
TGTGCCACCAGCAGAGATCTGACTAGCGGGGCCCTGGTGGCCAAAAACATTCAGTACTTC	CATSRDLTSGALVAKNIQYF	.	TRBV15	TRBJ2-4	TRBD2
TGTGCCAGCAGCTTAGGCTCTCTAGCGGGAGGGAACACAGATACGCAGTATTTT	CASSLGSLAGGNTDTQYF	.	TRBV7-9	TRBJ2-3	TRBD2
TGTGCCAGCAGCTCCTTCAGGGGGGACGCCGGGGAGCTGTTTTTT	CASSSFRGDAGELFF	.	TRBV7-9	TRBJ2-2	.
TGTGCCAGCAGAAAAGGACTAGCGGGAGAATTGAGTGAGCAGTTCTTC	CASRKGLAGELSEQFF	.	TRBV2	TRBJ2-1	TRBD2
TGTGCCGGATCTGAGCGGGAGAGTCCAGATACGCAGTATTTT	CAGSERESPDTQYF	once	TRBV28	TRBJ2-3	TRBD2
TGTGCCAGCAGTTCCCTGGCACACAGGGGTGAGCAGTTCTTC	CASSSLAHRGEQFF	.	TRBV27	TRBJ2-1	TRBD1
TGCGCCAGCAGCCCAGGGGAAACCTATGGCTACACCTTC	CASSPGETYGYTF	.	TRBV5-1	TRBJ1-2	.
TGTGCCACCAGCAGAGATCGCCCCAGGGACCAAGAGACCCAGTACTTC	CATSRDRPRDQETQYF	.	TRBV15	TRBJ2-5	.
TGTGCCAGCAGCCCCGGGCGGGGGGTTACGAATGAAAAACTGTTTTTT	CASSPGRGVTNEKLFF	.	TRBV7-9	TRBJ1-4	.
TGTGCCAGCAGCCTCTTCACGAGCTCCTACGAGCAGTACTTC	CASSLFTSSYEQYF	.	TRBV27	TRBJ2-7	.
TGCGCCACCTACAGGGGCCGGCGGTATGGCTACACCTTC	CATYRGRRYGYTF	.	TRBV10-2	TRBJ1-2	TRBD1
TGTGCCAGCATCGGGAAAAGGGTCAACACTGAAGCTTTCTTT	CASIGKRVNTEAFF	.	TRBV6-4	TRBJ1-1	.
TGTGCCAGCAGCTCTCTCCAAGAGACCCAGTACTTC	CASSSLQETQYF	.	TRBV13	TRBJ2-5	.
TGTGCCAGCAGTGAAGCGCCCTGGGACTATCAACCCTCCGAGCAGTACTTC	CASSEAPWDYQPSEQYF	.	TRBV6-1	TRBJ2-7	TRBD2
TGTGCCAGTAAAAACCCTGCCGAAGAGGCCAGCGGAAACATTCAGTACTTC	CASKNPAEEASGNIQYF	few	TRBV19	TRBJ2-4	.
TGTGCCAGCAGCTTGGACAGGGGGCCGTACGAGCAGTACTTC	CASSLDRGPYEQYF	once	TRBV7-3	TRBJ2-7	TRBD1
TGTGCCAGCAGTTTCCCGGACAGGGTAAACTATGGCTACACCTTC	CASSFPDRVNYGYTF	.	TRBV28	TRBJ1-2	TRBD1
TGTGCCAGCAGGGTACAGGGTCTGAACACTGAAGCTTTCTTT	CASRVQGLNTEAFF	.	TRBV28	TRBJ1-1	.
TGCGCCAGCAGATTGGGACAGGGACGCACTGAAGCTTTCTTT	CASRLGQGRTEAFF	once	TRBV5-1	TRBJ1-1	TRBD1
TGCGCCAGCAGCCAAGAAATGAGGTCCAGATACGAGCAGTACTTC	CASSQEMRSRYEQYF	.	TRBV4-3	TRBJ2-7	.
TGCGCCAGCAGCCCCCGTACAGGTACAAACTCCTACGAGCAGTACTTC	CASSPRTGTNSYEQYF	.	TRBV4-1	TRBJ2-7	.
TGTGCCAGCTCACCAACTAGTCACGAGCAGTACTTC	CASSPTSHEQYF	.	TRBV18	TRBJ2-7	.
TGTGCCAGCAGCCCTTACCGGACAGGGGGCTTTAACGAGCAGTACTTC	CASSPYRTGGFNEQYF	few	TRBV14	TRBJ2-7	TRBD1
TGTGCCACGGTAGGCCCTAGTGGAGGCTACACCTTC	CATVGPSGGYTF	.	TRBV6-5	TRBJ1-2	.
TGTGCCAGCAGGACAGGGATCAATCAGCCCCAGCATTTT	CASRTGINQPQHF	.	TRBV28	TRBJ1-5	TRBD1
TGTGCCTGGAGGACAGGGAGAAATCAGCCCCAGCATTTT	CAWRTGRNQPQHF	.	TRBV30	TRBJ1-5	TRBD1
TGCGCCAGCAGCCCCCCCCACGGGTCCCTCCACTTT	CASSPPHGSLHF	once	TRBV4-3	TRBJ1-6	.
TGCGCCAGCAGCTTGGAGGACTCACGCACAGATACGCAGTATTTT	CASSLEDSRTDTQYF	.	TRBV5-1	TRBJ2-3	.
TGTGCCAGCAGTTTTTTAGGGGAAGAGGAGTATTTT	CASSFLGEEEYF	.	TRBV27	TRBJ2-3	.
TGTGCCAGTAGTATTATGCAGGGCTCCAATGAGCAGTTCTTC	CASSIMQGSNEQFF	.	TRBV19	TRBJ2-1	.
TGTGCCAGCAGTTTATTGGTAGCGGGAGTGATAAATACGCAGTATTTT	CASSLLVAGVINTQYF	.	TRBV28	TRBJ2-3	TRBD2
TGTGCCTGGCATTGGGACAGCCCCTACAATGAGCAGTTCTTC	CAWHWDSPYNEQFF	.	TRBV30	TRBJ2-1	TRBD1
TGTGCCATCAGTGAGTCCAGGGGCAGTTCGTCGCCCCAGCATTTT	CAISESRGSSSPQHF	.	TRBV10-3	TRBJ1-5	.
TGTGCCAGCAGCTCGACCATCCTAACCCTCAGGGAGAACACTGAAGCTTTCTTT	CASSSTILTLRENTEAFF	.	TRBV27	TRBJ1-1	.